Each of the 25 T cell receptor beta chains below was sequenced from the same sample in a study of cytomegalovirus exposure and HLA in healthy donors (dated by TCRdb to 2015 to 2018). Library preparation used the immunoSEQ multiplex PCR assay. For the multiplex PCR, a mixture combining 60 forward primers for TCR Vbeta segments and 13 reverse primers for TCR Jbeta segments was used. The source is immuneACCESS, and TCRdb retained only in-frame sequences with V and J called. Part of the clones is not carried over; for the studies checked, unresolved V genes explain less than half of this, and the remainder is unexplained. This sample gives about 140,000 clones in total; roughly 9.6% of them show up just once. The ten largest clones take up roughly 7% of the sample. Sequenced sample: PBMCs. All receptors derive from a middle-aged woman in good health and CMV-seropositive.

This clone turned up a few times. The chain combines TRBV5-4 with TRBJ2-3, with 8 bases aligning to TRBD1. This CDR3 spans 15 amino acids. The V and J ends lost 1 base and 4 bases, in that order; junction bases with no gene match: 5. Germline V lookup: CDR1 SGHNT, CDR2 YYREEE (reference sequence). CDR3 loop: CASSLRRQGSDTQYF. For the CDR3, the DNA is TGTGCCAGCAGCTTGCGCCGACAGGGGTCAGATACGCAGTATTTT.

This clone was observed a handful of times. The V and J genes are TRBV5-6 and TRBJ2-1, with 11 bases identical to TRBD2. V lost 2 bases, J lost 4 bases, and 2 bases stayed unmatched. The V gene's germline CDR1 is SGHDT and CDR2 YYEEEE. The CDR3 consists of 15 residues. CDR3 amino acids: CASSFRTSGYNEQFF. The CDR3 region has the DNA TGTGCCAGCAGCTTCCGGACTAGCGGGTACAATGAGCAGTTCTTC.

This clone showed up just a few times. This rearrangement joins TRBV5-1 to TRBJ2-5, with D perhaps TRBD1 (5 bases). Germline values: CDR1 SGHRS, CDR2 YFSETQ. The CDR3 sequence is 17 residues long. V was pared by 3 bases and J by 0 bases, with 18 bases between. Here the CDR3 reads CASSSDSLDSYQETQYF. CDR3 sequence (DNA): TGCGCCAGCAGCTCGGATTCCCTCGACAGCTACCAAGAGACCCAGTACTTC.

This sequence joins TRBV9 and TRBJ2-6, with 11 bases matching TRBD1. The CDR3 totals 15 residues. Germline CDR1 and CDR2: SGDLS and YYNGEE. J was trimmed by 12 bases and V by 3 bases; bases with no gene match: 8. The CDR3: CASSAFRTGGAVLTF. The DNA of the CDR3 is TGTGCCAGCAGCGCATTCAGGACAGGGGGCGCCGTCCTGACTTTC. The whole variable domain, filled in from reference TRBV9 and TRBJ2-6, reads DSGVTQTPKHLITATGQRVTLRCSPRSGDLSVYWYQQSLDQGLQFLIQYYNGEERAKGNILERFSAQQFPDLHSELNLSSLELGDSALYFCASSAFRTGGAVLTFGAGSRLTVL.

This clone was observed a few times. The V and J genes are TRBV4-1 and TRBJ2-7; maybe TRBD2 (6 bases). The length of the CDR3 is 15 residues. Germline V gene lookup returns CDR1 MGHRA and CDR2 YSYEKL. Trimming took 0 bases from V and 6 from J, leaving 15 bases between them. CDR3 loop: CASSQESRGLGEQYF. The CDR3 nucleotides are TGCGCCAGCAGCCAAGAGAGCCGGGGGTTGGGCGAGCAGTACTTC.

This rearrangement joins TRBV6-5 to TRBJ1-3, with a weak D call TRBD1 (6 bases). The CDR3 covers 15 residues. The germline V and J ends were trimmed by 0 bases and 7 bases, with 13 bases remaining between them. CDR1 is MNHEY, CDR2 SVGAGI, per germline. CDR3 nucleotide sequence: TGTGCCAGCAGTTACTCTGGACAGCGAACGAACACCATATATTTT. Translated: CASSYSGQRTNTIYF.

This chain uses TRBV6-1 with TRBJ1-4, with D perhaps matching TRBD1 (6 bases). The CDR3 is 15 amino acids. V dropped 4 bases and J dropped 10 bases, with 19 bases sitting between them. CDR1 is MNHNS and CDR2 is SASEGT in the germline V gene. CDR3 loop: CASSAPDRIEGKLFF. The DNA for the CDR3 is TGTGCCAGCAGTGCCCCCGACAGGATTGAGGGAAAACTGTTTTTT.

This clone was observed a few times. The chain carries TRBV9 and TRBJ1-5, with TRBD1 identical over 7 bases. The V gene end was trimmed by 0 bases and the J gene end by 10 bases; junction bases not matched to a gene: 10. CDR1 is SGDLS, CDR2 YYNGEE, per germline. The CDR3 loop spans 15 amino acids. CDR3 nucleotides: TGTGCCAGCAGCGTAGCTCCTGACAGGGAAGGTCCCCAGCATTTT. Protein: CASSVAPDREGPQHF. Using reference TRBV9 and TRBJ1-5 for the parts outside the CDR3, the full variable domain is DSGVTQTPKHLITATGQRVTLRCSPRSGDLSVYWYQQSLDQGLQFLIQYYNGEERAKGNILERFSAQQFPDLHSELNLSSLELGDSALYFCASSVAPDREGPQHFGDGTRLSIL.

This clone has a handful of counts. J is TRBJ1-2 and V is TRBV2; D gene ambiguous. V lost 8 bases and J 3 bases, leaving 7 bases between the germline ends. This CDR3 has 11 residues. Germline V CDR1 and CDR2: SNHLY, FYNNEI. The CDR3 DNA is TGTGCCAGCCTCCGGGACTATGGCTACACCTTC. Encoded protein: CASLRDYGYTF.

This clone turned up a few times. The chain recombines TRBV6-6 with TRBJ2-2; 12 bases line up with TRBD2. The V segment lost 4 bases and the J segment 8 bases; nucleotides outside the gene matches: 8. Germline CDR1 MNHNY, CDR2 SVGAGI (reference sequence). This CDR3 has 16 amino acids. CDR3 amino acids: CASSFPSGGAGGELFF. CDR3 DNA sequence: TGTGCCAGCAGTTTTCCTAGCGGGGGGGCAGGAGGGGAGCTGTTTTTT.

V is TRBV2 and J is TRBJ2-5; possibly TRBD1 for D (6 bases). V was cut by 5 bases and J by 7 bases, with 14 bases left in between. The germline CDR1 and CDR2 sequences are SNHLY and FYNNEI. The CDR3 sequence is 13 residues long. CDR3 DNA: TGTGCCAGCAGTCCTGCGAGCAGGGGGACCCAGTACTTC. Protein product: CASSPASRGTQYF.

The rearrangement uses TRBV5-1 and TRBJ2-7; TRBD2 matches 12 bases. The junction had 7 bases not matched to a gene; V was cut back by 3 bases and J by 0 bases. Germline values: CDR1 SGHRS, CDR2 YFSETQ. The CDR3 loop spans 17 amino acids. Here the CDR3 reads CASSSTSGGSSSYEQYF. In nucleotides, the CDR3 is TGCGCCAGCAGCTCGACTAGCGGGGGCTCGAGCTCCTACGAGCAGTACTTC.

This clone occurred a few times. The chain joins TRBV6-1 to TRBJ2-3; TRBD2 matches at 7 bases. CDR3 length: 16 amino acids. V trimming: 4 bases; J trimming: 4 bases; junction bases outside the gene matches: 11. The germline gives CDR1 MNHNS, CDR2 SASEGT. The CDR3 loop reads CASSATGTTPADTQYF. The CDR3 nucleotides read TGTGCCAGCAGTGCCACCGGGACTACCCCCGCAGATACGCAGTATTTT.

This clone was detected a few times. V and J are TRBV7-9 and TRBJ2-5, with 9 bases lining up with TRBD2. J gave up 1 base and V 5 bases, and 8 bases lay outside the gene matches. This CDR3 comprises 16 residues. CDR1 is SEHNR, CDR2 FQNEAQ, per germline (reference sequence). The CDR3 protein is CASSPRSSGGQETQYF. The DNA for the CDR3 is TGTGCCAGCAGCCCCCGGAGTAGCGGGGGCCAAGAGACCCAGTACTTC.

This clone was seen a few times. The chain carries TRBV9 and TRBJ1-2; D ambiguous. The V end was cut by 0 bases, the J end by 7 bases, with 13 bases between. The CDR3 covers 14 residues. Per germline, CDR1 SGDLS and CDR2 YYNGEE. CDR3 residues: CASSVGLPNGGYTF. The CDR3 nucleotides read TGTGCCAGCAGCGTAGGTCTTCCCAACGGTGGCTACACCTTC.

CDR3 sequence reads: CASSPRDNSPLHF. CDR3 in DNA: TGTGCCAGCAGCCCGAGGGATAATTCACCCCTCCACTTT. The rearrangement uses TRBV6-5 and TRBJ1-6; no reliable D call. The CDR3 has 13 residues. V was trimmed by 6 bases and J by 5 bases, leaving 8 bases between them. Germline values: CDR1 MNHEY, CDR2 SVGAGI.

This clone was observed a few times. The V and J genes are TRBV2 and TRBJ2-3; 7 nucleotides agree with TRBD2. This CDR3 is 16 amino acids long. Germline V gene sequence: CDR1 SNHLY, CDR2 FYNNEI. J gave up 3 bases and V 2 bases, and 8 bases lay outside the gene matches. Written as DNA, the CDR3 is TGTGCCAGCAGTGAATTACTAGCAGCGGGGACAGATACGCAGTATTTT. The encoded protein is CASSELLAAGTDTQYF. Full variable domain (remainder filled in from reference TRBV2 and TRBJ2-3): EPEVTQTPSHQVTQMGQEVILRCVPISNHLYFYWYRQILGQKVEFLVSFYNNEISEKSEIFDDQFSVERPDGSNFTLKIRSTKLEDSAMYFCASSELLAAGTDTQYFGPGTRLTVL.

This clone was found a few times. A junction boundary mismatches the germline segment, possibly from a read error. The gene calls are TRBV5-1 and TRBJ1-2; D uncertain. Germline CDR1 and CDR2: SGHRS and YFSETQ. The CDR3 has 13 amino acids. CDR3 sequence: CASRLGANYGYTF. DNA of the CDR3: TGCGCCAGCAGGTTGGGCGCTAACTATGGCTACACCTTC.

The chain employs TRBV18 and TRBJ1-2; 7 bases agree with TRBD1. Germline CDR1 reads KGHSH; CDR2 reads LQKENI. V dropped 3 bases and J dropped 10; count of bases not matched to a gene: 14. The CDR3 consists of 15 residues. The CDR3 protein is CASSPKAGGTGDYTF. CDR3 nucleotide sequence: TGTGCCAGCTCACCGAAGGCGGGTGGAACAGGGGACTACACCTTC.

This clone was observed a handful of times. The chain uses TRBV5-6 and TRBJ2-5; 7 positions agree with TRBD1. The germline gives CDR1 SGHDT, CDR2 YYEEEE. V lost 7 bases to trimming and J lost 5 bases; unmatched junction nucleotides: 8. The CDR3 runs to 13 residues. The CDR3 loop is CASRYRGGETQYF. The CDR3 DNA reads as TGTGCCAGCCGCTACAGGGGCGGGGAGACCCAGTACTTC.

This clone was detected a few times. The rearrangement uses TRBV29-1 and TRBJ2-7, with unresolved D. Germline V gene sequence: CDR1 SQVTM, CDR2 ANQGSEA. CDR3 length: 12 residues. The V gene lost 3 bases and the J gene lost 5 bases, with 11 bases spanning the gap. CDR3 region: CSVDDDTNEQYF. The CDR3 DNA reads TGCAGCGTTGATGACGACACGAACGAGCAGTACTTC.

V is TRBV4-1 and J is TRBJ1-1, with 10 bases aligning to TRBD1. This CDR3 contains 17 residues. Germline V CDR1 and CDR2: MGHRA, YSYEKL. The V segment lost 0 bases and the J segment 5 bases; nucleotides outside the gene matches: 9. The CDR3 loop is CASSQDTGTGVGTEAFF. The CDR3 bases are TGCGCCAGCAGCCAAGATACGGGGACAGGGGTCGGGACTGAAGCTTTCTTT.

This clone was counted between two and nine times. The J gene is TRBJ2-5, the V gene TRBV29-1, with 7 bases lining up with TRBD2. There are 13 residues in the CDR3. Germline V lookup: CDR1 SQVTM, CDR2 ANQGSEA. For the CDR3, the DNA is TGCGGGGTCCTGGGGACTAAACAAGAGACCCAGTACTTC. Protein: CGVLGTKQETQYF.

The chain employs TRBV5-1 and TRBJ1-2; D is possibly TRBD1 (6 bases). V was cut by 0 bases and J by 8 bases, with 17 bases left in between. CDR3 length equals 15 residues. Germline V gene sequence: CDR1 SGHRS, CDR2 YFSETQ. DNA for the CDR3: TGCGCCAGCAGCTTGGCCGCAGGGGAGACGGTGGGCTACACCTTC. This codes for CASSLAAGETVGYTF.

This clone showed up just a few times. The chain joins TRBV5-1 to TRBJ2-1, with 11 bases aligning to TRBD2. J gave up 0 bases and V 4 bases, and 3 bases lay outside the gene matches. The germline V gene has CDR1 SGHRS and CDR2 YFSETQ. The CDR3 spans 16 residues. Here the CDR3 DNA reads TGCGCCAGCAGCGCCCTAGCGGGGGGCTCCTACAATGAGCAGTTCTTC. Translation gives CASSALAGGSYNEQFF.